This paragraph reports one T cell receptor beta chain. Its antigen remains unidentified. The CDR3 is 17 amino acids. J was trimmed by 0 bases and V by 4 bases; bases with no gene match: 8. Per the germline V gene, CDR1 is LNHNV and CDR2 is YYDKDF (reference sequence). How the authors handled the data: Filtering differed because ImmunoSEQ produced junction-only sequences that carried no quality scores. The assay was immunoSEQ multiplex PCR, and TCRdb's table has in-frame clones only and misses some. V, J and clone size reflect that table, while D and trimming were determined from the DNA. This repertoire shows over a million clones, 78% found once; its top ten account for roughly 0.65%. This entry comes from a study of shared clonotypes between healthy human individuals. Partitioning of CD4+ cells yielded a CD45RA+ naive subset and a CD45RA-negative memory subset. The study's findings and limits: Across subsets, estimated richness was generally greater for naive than for memory populations.

The TCR sequence derives from a man aged 18 to 30 in good health. Some clones in this sample may be carry-over from other donors' samples. V gene TRBV15 combines with J gene TRBJ2-4; 8 bases are shared with TRBD1. Source material: memory CD4+ T cells from PBMCs. Subset indicated: CD45RA-negative fraction. The CDR3 DNA follows: TGTGCCACCAGCAAGGTGGGGACAGGACTAGCCAAAAACATTCAGTACTTC. The encoded protein is CATSKVGTGLAKNIQYF.